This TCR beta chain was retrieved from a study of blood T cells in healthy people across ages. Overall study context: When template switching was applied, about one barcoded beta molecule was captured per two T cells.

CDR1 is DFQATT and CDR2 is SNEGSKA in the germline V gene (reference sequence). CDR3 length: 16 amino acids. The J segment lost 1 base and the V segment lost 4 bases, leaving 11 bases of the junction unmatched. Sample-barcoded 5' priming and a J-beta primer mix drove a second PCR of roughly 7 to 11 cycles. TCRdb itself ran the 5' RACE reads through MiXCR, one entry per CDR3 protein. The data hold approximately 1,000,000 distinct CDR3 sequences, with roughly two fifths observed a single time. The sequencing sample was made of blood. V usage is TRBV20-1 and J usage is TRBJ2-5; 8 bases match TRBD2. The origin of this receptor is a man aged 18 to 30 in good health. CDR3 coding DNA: TGCAGTGCTATCCCCCTGGGACTAGGGGTCCAAGAGACCCAGTACTTC. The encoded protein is CSAIPLGLGVQETQYF.